What follows are 7 T cell receptor beta chains derived from one specimen sequenced in a study of CD4 T cells in relation to SARS-CoV-2 and coronaviruses. Generated by immunoSEQ multiplex PCR, the TCRdb table keeps only in-frame clones and is missing some. The sample carries about 38,000 clones, roughly 80% recorded once. These receptors are not linked to any known antigen. Material: memory CD4+ T cells from PBMCs, cultured in vitro. Receptor source: an adult with COVID-19.

In this sample, this clone turned up once. V is TRBV2 and J is TRBJ1-1, with 7 bases aligning to TRBD1. The CDR3 sequence is 15 residues long. V trimming: 2 bases; J trimming: 10 bases; junction bases outside the gene matches: 13. CDR1 and CDR2 (germline): SNHLY, FYNNEI. CDR3 nucleotides: TGTGCCAGCAGTGAATTTGGGACAGAGGACCACTTAGCTTTCTTT. Its protein product is CASSEFGTEDHLAFF.

The chain employs TRBV29-1 and TRBJ2-4; TRBD1 aligns across 8 bases. The CDR3 spans 16 residues. The V gene end was trimmed by 2 bases and the J gene end by 13 bases; junction bases not matched to a gene: 19. Germline V lookup: CDR1 SQVTM, CDR2 ANQGSEA. CDR3 nucleotides: TGCAGCGTTGAATCTTTTGGTGCAGGGGGCGGCAAGGCCCAGTACTTC. Protein: CSVESFGAGGGKAQYF.

The CDR3 is CASSLAGRSTDTQYF. CDR3 nucleotide sequence: TGCGCCAGCAGCTTGGCCGGCAGATCCACAGATACGCAGTATTTT. The V and J genes are TRBV5-1 and TRBJ2-3, with D hard to call. V was cut by 0 bases and J by 2 bases, with 10 bases left in between. Germline V gene lookup returns CDR1 SGHRS and CDR2 YFSETQ. The length of the CDR3 is 15 residues.

The rearrangement uses TRBV19 and TRBJ2-5, with D possibly being TRBD1 (5 bases). Trimming took off 6 bases at V and 7 bases at J, with 15 bases between the two ends. The CDR3 covers 13 residues. The germline CDR1 and CDR2 sequences are LNHDA and SQIVND (reference sequence). Written as DNA, the CDR3 is TGTGCCAGTAGGATTACAGGTTATGGGACCCAGTACTTC. Protein product: CASRITGYGTQYF. Full variable domain (rest looked up from reference TRBV19 and TRBJ2-5): DGGITQSPKYLFRKEGQNVTLSCEQNLNHDAMYWYRQDPGQGLRLIYYSQIVNDFQKGDIAEGYSVSREKKESFPLTVTSAQKNPTAFYLCASRITGYGTQYFGPGTRLLVL.

V gene TRBV19 combines with J gene TRBJ1-4; 7 nucleotides match TRBD1. V was pared by 2 bases and J by 5 bases, with 5 bases of the junction left unmatched. The CDR3 is 15 residues long. Germline assignment: CDR1 LNHDA and CDR2 SQIVND (reference sequence). The CDR3 nucleotides are TGTGCCAGTAGTATACCAGGGGGGCGAAATGAAAAACTGTTTTTT. Translation gives CASSIPGGRNEKLFF.

The chain joins TRBV30 to TRBJ1-3, with a tentative D call TRBD1 (6 bases). This CDR3 is 15 amino acids long. CDR1 and CDR2 from the germline V gene are GTSNPN and SVGIG (reference sequence). The V and J ends lost 0 bases and 0 bases respectively, with 9 bases between them. The DNA for the CDR3 is TGTGCCTGGAGTGTAGGGGGACACTCTGGAAACACCATATATTTT. Encoded protein: CAWSVGGHSGNTIYF.

The sample holds a few counts of this clone. This chain uses TRBV27 with TRBJ2-1; the match to TRBD2 covers 10 bases. Germline V gives CDR1 MNHEY, CDR2 SMNVEV (reference sequence). This CDR3 comprises 14 residues. After removal of 4 bases from V and 7 bases from J, the junction contained 4 bases not matched to a gene. The CDR3 sequence is CASSSRAGGNEQFF. The CDR3 nucleotides are TGTGCCAGCAGTTCCAGAGCGGGAGGGAATGAGCAGTTCTTC.